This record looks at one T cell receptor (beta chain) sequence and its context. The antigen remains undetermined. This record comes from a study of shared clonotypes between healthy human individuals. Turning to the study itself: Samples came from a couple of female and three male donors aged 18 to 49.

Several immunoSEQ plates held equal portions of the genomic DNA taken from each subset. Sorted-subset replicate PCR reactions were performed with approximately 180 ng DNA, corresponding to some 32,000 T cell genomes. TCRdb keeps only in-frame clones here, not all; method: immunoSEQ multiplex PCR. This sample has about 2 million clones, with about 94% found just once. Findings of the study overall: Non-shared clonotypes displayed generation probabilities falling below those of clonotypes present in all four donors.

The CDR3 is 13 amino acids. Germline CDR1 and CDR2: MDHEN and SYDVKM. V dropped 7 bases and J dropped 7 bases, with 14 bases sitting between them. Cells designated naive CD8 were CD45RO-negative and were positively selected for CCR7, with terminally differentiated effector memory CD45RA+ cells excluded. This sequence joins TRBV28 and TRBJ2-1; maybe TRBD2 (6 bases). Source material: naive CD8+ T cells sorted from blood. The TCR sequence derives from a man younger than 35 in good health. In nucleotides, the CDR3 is TGTGCCAGCAATCCGGGAGTTTTAAATGAGCAGTTCTTC. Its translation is CASNPGVLNEQFF. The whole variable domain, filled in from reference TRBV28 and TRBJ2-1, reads DVKVTQSSRYLVKRTGEKVFLECVQDMDHENMFWYRQDPGLGLRLIYFSYDVKMKEKGDIPEGYSVSREKKERFSLILESASTNQTSMYLCASNPGVLNEQFFGPGTRLTVL.